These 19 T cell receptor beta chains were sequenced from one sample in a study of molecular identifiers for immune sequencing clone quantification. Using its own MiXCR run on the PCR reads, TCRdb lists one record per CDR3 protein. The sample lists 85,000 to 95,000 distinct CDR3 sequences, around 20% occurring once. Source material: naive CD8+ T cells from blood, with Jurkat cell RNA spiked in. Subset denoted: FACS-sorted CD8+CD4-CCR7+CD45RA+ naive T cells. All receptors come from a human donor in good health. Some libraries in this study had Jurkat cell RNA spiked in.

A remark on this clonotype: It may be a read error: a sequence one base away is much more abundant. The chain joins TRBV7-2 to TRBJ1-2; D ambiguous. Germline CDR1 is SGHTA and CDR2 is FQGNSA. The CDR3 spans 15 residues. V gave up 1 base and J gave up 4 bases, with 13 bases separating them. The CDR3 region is CASSLGTGIPYGYTF. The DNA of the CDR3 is TGTGCCAGCAGCTTAGGGACGGGGATCCCCTATGGCTACACCTTC.

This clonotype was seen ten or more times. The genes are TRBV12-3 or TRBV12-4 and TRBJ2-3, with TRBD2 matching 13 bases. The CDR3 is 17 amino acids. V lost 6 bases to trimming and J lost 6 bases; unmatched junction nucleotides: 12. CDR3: CASSYELAGGQYDTQYF. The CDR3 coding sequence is TGTGCCAGCAGCTACGAACTAGCGGGGGGGCAGTATGATACGCAGTATTTT.

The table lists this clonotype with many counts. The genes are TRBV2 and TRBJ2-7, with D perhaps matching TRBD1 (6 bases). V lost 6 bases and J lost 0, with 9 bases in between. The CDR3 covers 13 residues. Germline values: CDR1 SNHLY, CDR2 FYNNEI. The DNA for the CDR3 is TGTGCCAGCAGGGGACATCTCTCCTACGAGCAGTACTTC. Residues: CASRGHLSYEQYF.

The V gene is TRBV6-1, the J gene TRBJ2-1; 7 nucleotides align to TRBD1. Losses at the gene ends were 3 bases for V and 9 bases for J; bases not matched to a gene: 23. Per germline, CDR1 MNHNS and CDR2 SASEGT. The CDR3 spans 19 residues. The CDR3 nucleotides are TGTGCCAGCAGTGACCCCTCAAAAGTGGGACAGACGGTTCGAGGTGAGCAGTTCTTC. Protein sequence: CASSDPSKVGQTVRGEQFF.

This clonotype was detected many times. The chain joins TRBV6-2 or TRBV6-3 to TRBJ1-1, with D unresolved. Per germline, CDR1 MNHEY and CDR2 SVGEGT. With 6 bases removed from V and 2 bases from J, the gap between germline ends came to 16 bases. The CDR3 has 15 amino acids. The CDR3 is CASSHTAGINTEAFF. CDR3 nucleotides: TGTGCCAGCAGCCACACCGCGGGTATAAACACTGAAGCTTTCTTT.

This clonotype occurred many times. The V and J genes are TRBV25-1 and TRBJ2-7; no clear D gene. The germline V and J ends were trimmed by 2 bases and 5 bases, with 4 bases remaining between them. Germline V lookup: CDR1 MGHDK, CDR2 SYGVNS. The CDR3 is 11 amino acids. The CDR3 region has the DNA TGTGCCAGCAGTGAAAGGGACGAGCAGTACTTC. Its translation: CASSERDEQYF.

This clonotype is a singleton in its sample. CDR3 in amino acids: CASSYELAGVNIQYF. CDR3 coding DNA: TGTGCCAGCAGCTATGAACTAGCGGGGGTAAACATTCAGTACTTC. The chain is built from TRBV5-4 and TRBJ2-4, with TRBD2 matching over 11 bases. The CDR3 is made up of 15 amino acids. Trimming took 3 bases from V and 6 from J; bases not matched to a gene: 5. The germline gives CDR1 SGHNT, CDR2 YYREEE (reference sequence).

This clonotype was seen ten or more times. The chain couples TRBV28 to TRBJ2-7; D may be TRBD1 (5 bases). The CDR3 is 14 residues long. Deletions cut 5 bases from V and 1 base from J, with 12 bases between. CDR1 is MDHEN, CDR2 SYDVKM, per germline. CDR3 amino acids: CASSHRTSSYEQYF. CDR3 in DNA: TGTGCCAGCAGTCACAGGACGTCGTCCTACGAGCAGTACTTC.

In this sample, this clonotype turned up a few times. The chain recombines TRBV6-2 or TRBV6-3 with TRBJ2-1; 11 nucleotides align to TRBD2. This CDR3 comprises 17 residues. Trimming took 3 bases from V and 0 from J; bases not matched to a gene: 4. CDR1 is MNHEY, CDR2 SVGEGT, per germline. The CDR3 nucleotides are TGTGCCAGCAGTTATCTAGCGGGGGGCCTCTCCTACAATGAGCAGTTCTTC. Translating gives CASSYLAGGLSYNEQFF.

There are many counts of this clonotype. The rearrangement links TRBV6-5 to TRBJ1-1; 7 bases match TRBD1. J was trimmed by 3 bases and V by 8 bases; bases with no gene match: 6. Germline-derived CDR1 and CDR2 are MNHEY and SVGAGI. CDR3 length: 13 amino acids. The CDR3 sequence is CASLDREDTEAFF. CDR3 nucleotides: TGTGCCAGCCTCGACAGGGAAGACACTGAAGCTTTCTTT.

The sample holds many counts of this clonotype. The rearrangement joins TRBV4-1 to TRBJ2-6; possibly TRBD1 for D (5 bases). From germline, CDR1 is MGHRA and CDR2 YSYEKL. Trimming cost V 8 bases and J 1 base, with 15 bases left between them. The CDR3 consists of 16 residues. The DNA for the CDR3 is TGCGCCAGCGGCCTGTCACAGGAATCTGGGGCCAACGTCCTGACTTTC. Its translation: CASGLSQESGANVLTF.

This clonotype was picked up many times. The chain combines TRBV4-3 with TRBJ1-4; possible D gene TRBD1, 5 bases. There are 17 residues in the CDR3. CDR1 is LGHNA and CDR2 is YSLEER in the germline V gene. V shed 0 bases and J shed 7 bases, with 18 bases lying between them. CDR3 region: CASSQDSPRGGSEKLFF. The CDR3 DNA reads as TGCGCCAGCAGCCAAGATTCCCCCCGGGGGGGTAGTGAAAAACTGTTTTTT.

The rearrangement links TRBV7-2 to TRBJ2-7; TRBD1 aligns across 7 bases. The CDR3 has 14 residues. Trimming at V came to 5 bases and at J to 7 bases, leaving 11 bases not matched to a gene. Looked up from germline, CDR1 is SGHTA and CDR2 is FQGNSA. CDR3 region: CASSPQTGPQEQYF. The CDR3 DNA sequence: TGTGCCAGCAGCCCACAGACAGGGCCTCAGGAGCAGTACTTC. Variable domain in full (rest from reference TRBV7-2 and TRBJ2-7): GAGVSQSPSNKVTEKGKDVELRCDPISGHTALYWYRQSLGQGLEFLIYFQGNSAPDKSGLPSDRFSAERTGGSVSTLTIQRTQQEDSAVYLCASSPQTGPQEQYFGPGTRLTVT.

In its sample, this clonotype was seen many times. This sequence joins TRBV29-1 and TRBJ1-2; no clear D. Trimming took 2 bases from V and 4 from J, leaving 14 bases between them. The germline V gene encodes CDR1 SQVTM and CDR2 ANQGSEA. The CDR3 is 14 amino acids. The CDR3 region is CSVEPIKTPYGYTF. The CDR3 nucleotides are TGCAGCGTTGAACCCATTAAAACCCCCTATGGCTACACCTTC.

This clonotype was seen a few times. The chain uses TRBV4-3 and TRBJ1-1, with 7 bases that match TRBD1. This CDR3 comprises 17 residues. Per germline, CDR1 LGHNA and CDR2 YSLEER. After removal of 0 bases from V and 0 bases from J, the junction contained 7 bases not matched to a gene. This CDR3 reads CASSQDGTDVMNTEAFF. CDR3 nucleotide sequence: TGCGCCAGCAGCCAAGATGGGACAGATGTAATGAACACTGAAGCTTTCTTT.

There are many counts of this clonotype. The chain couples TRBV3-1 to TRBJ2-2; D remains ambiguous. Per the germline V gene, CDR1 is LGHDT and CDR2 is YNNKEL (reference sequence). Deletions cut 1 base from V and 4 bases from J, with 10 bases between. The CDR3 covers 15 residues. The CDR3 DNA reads TGTGCCAGCAGCCAAGTGGGCCAGTTCACCGGGGAGCTGTTTTTT. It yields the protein CASSQVGQFTGELFF.

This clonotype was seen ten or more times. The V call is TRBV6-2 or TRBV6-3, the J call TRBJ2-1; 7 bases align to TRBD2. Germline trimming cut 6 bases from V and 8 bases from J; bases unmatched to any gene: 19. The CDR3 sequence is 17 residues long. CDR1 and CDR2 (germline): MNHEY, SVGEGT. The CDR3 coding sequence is TGTGCCAGCAGCTTTCTCATCATTGGGGCGGGGGAGTATGAGCAGTTCTTC. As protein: CASSFLIIGAGEYEQFF.

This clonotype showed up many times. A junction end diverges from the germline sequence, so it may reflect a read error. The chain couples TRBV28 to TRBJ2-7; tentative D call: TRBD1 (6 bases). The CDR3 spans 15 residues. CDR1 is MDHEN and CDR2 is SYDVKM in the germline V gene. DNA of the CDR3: TGTGCCAGCAGCGGAAAAGTGGACAGACGATACGGGCAGTACTTC. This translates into CASSGKVDRRYGQYF.

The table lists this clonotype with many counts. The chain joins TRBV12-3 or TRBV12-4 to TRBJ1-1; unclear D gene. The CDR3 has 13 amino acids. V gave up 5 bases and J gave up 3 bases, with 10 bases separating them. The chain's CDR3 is CASSILVDTEAFF. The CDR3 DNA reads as TGTGCCAGCAGTATTCTGGTGGACACTGAAGCTTTCTTT.